The 7 T cell receptor beta chains in this list originate from one sample, sequenced in a study of graft-versus-host responses after intestinal transplantation. The method was immunoSEQ multiplex PCR; TCRdb's version includes in-frame clones alone and lacks a portion of them. The sample lists tens of thousands of clones; about 91% were seen once. No antigens are known for them. Sequenced material: unstimulated CD8+ T cells sorted from spleen or lymph node cells, taken before intestinal transplant. These receptors were collected from a human donor who received an intestinal transplant.

The gene calls are TRBV5-5 and TRBJ2-7; D may be TRBD1 (5 bases). The CDR3 contains 15 residues. Per germline, CDR1 SGHKS and CDR2 YYEKEE (reference sequence). The V end lost 0 bases, the J end lost 3 bases, and 13 bases lay between the germline ends. The CDR3 DNA follows: TGTGCCAGCAGCTTGGGGCAGGGCCCCTACTACGAGCAGTACTTC. This codes for CASSLGQGPYYEQYF.

The chain is built from TRBV19 and TRBJ1-1; unclear D gene. CDR3 length: 13 residues. CDR1 is LNHDA and CDR2 is SQIVND in the germline V gene (reference sequence). The ends were cut back, 7 bases at V and 1 base at J, with 10 bases in the middle. The CDR3 nucleotides are TGTGCCAGTACCCTAGCTGAGAACACTGAAGCTTTCTTT. Translated, it gives CASTLAENTEAFF.

This chain joins TRBV6-5 and TRBJ2-5; D possibly corresponds to TRBD2 (6 bases). V was cut by 6 bases and J by 7 bases, with 21 bases left in between. From germline, CDR1 is MNHEY and CDR2 SVGAGI. There are 15 residues in the CDR3. CDR3 in amino acids: CASSHTTTAGGTQYF. CDR3 nucleotides: TGTGCCAGCAGCCATACTACGACCGCCGGGGGGACCCAGTACTTC.

The chain links TRBV2 to TRBJ2-5; no clear D. Near its end, the DNA agrees better with TRBJ2-7, so the J call may be wrong. The CDR3 consists of 10 residues. CDR1 SNHLY and CDR2 FYNNEI come from the germline V gene. The chain's CDR3 is CASRYYEQYF. CDR3 coding DNA: TGTGCCAGCAGATACTACGAGCAGTACTTC.

This chain joins TRBV5-4 and TRBJ2-7; TRBD2 matches at 9 bases. The CDR3 covers 17 residues. Losses at the gene ends were 1 base for V and 5 bases for J; bases not matched to a gene: 13. CDR1 and CDR2 from the germline V gene are SGHNT and YYREEE (reference sequence). CDR3 protein: CASSLLPSGNPQDEQYF. For the CDR3, the DNA is TGTGCCAGCAGCTTGTTGCCTAGCGGGAACCCACAGGACGAGCAGTACTTC.

This clone was seen once. The chain combines TRBV7-8 with TRBJ2-5, with D perhaps TRBD1 (5 bases). The J call is doubtful: the DNA matches TRBJ2-7 better. This CDR3 spans 15 amino acids. Germline V lookup: CDR1 SGHVS, CDR2 FQNEAQ. CDR3 sequence: CASSLVRQPSYEQYF. In DNA, the CDR3 is TGTGCCAGCAGCTTAGTACGACAGCCCTCCTACGAGCAGTACTTC.

The V call is TRBV6-5, the J call TRBJ2-7, with 8 bases aligning to TRBD2. Germline V gives CDR1 MNHEY, CDR2 SVGAGI. The J segment lost 5 bases and the V segment lost 7 bases, leaving 10 bases of the junction unmatched. The CDR3 loop spans 14 amino acids. The CDR3 coding sequence is TGTGCCAGCACACCCGGCAGCGGGAGTAACGAGCAGTACTTC. Its protein is CASTPGSGSNEQYF.